This paragraph reports one T cell receptor (beta chain). Sample-barcoded 5' priming and a J-beta primer mix drove a second PCR of roughly 6 to 12 cycles. Each CDR3 protein is one row after TCRdb ran MiXCR on the 5' RACE reads. The profile shows 1.5 million to 2 million distinct CDR3 sequences, around half of them singletons. The sample originates from a study of blood T cells in healthy people across ages. Germline V CDR1 and CDR2: SGHRS, YFSETQ. The CDR3 covers 15 residues. Trimming took off 1 base at V and 0 bases at J, with 11 bases between the two ends. Sequencing used blood. The chain uses TRBV5-1 and TRBJ2-7; unclear D gene. This receptor was taken from a woman in her 40s in good health. This chain's CDR3 is CASSLINSYSYEQYF. In DNA, the CDR3 is TGCGCCAGCAGCTTGATTAACAGTTACTCCTACGAGCAGTACTTC. The entire variable domain, with the rest obtained from reference TRBV5-1 and TRBJ2-7, is as follows: KAGVTQTPRYLIKTRGQQVTLSCSPISGHRSVSWYQQTPGQGLQFLFEYFSETQRNKGNFPGRFSGRQFSNSRSEMNVSTLELGDSALYLCASSLINSYSYEQYFGPGTRLTVT.